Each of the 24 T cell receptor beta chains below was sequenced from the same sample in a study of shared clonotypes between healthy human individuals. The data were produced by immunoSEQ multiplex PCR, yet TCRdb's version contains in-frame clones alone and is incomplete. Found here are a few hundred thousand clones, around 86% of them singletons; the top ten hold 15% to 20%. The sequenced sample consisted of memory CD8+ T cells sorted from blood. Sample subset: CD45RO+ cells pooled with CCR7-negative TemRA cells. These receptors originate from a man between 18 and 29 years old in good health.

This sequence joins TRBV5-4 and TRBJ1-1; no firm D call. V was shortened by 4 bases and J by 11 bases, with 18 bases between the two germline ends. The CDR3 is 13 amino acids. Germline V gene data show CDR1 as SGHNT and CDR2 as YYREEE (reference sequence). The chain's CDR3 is CASSHDLAPGAFF. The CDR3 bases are TGTGCCAGCAGCCACGATCTGGCCCCCGGCGCTTTCTTT. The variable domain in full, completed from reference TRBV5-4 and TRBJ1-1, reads ETGVTQSPTHLIKTRGQQVTLRCSSQSGHNTVSWYQQALGQGPQFIFQYYREEENGRGNFPPRFSGLQFPNYSSELNVNALELDDSALYLCASSHDLAPGAFFGQGTRLTVV.

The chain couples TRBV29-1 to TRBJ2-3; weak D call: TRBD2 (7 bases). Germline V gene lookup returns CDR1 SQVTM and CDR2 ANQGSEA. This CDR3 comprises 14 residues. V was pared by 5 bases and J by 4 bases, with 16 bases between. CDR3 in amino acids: CSVPGGAQADTQYF. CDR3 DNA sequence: TGCAGCGTTCCTGGGGGGGCGCAGGCAGATACGCAGTATTTT.

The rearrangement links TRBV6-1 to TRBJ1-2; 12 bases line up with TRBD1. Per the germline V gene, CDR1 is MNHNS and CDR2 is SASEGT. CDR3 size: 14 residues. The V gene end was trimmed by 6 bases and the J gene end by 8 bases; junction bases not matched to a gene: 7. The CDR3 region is CASRQGTGGLGYTF. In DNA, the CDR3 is TGTGCCAGCAGGCAAGGGACAGGGGGCCTGGGCTACACCTTC.

CDR3 sequence: CASGTGGDNYGYTF. Written as DNA, the CDR3 is TGTGCCTCGGGGACAGGGGGCGATAACTATGGCTACACCTTC. The genes are TRBV7-9 and TRBJ1-2; 12 bases align to TRBD1. This CDR3 contains 14 residues. The junction had 5 bases not matched to a gene; V was cut back by 11 bases and J by 1 base. Germline lookup yields CDR1 SEHNR and CDR2 FQNEAQ (reference sequence).

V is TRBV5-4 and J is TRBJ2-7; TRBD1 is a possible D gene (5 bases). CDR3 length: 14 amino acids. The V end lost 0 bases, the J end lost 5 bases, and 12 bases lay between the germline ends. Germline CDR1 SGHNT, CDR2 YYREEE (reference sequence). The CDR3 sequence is CASSLADSFHEQYF. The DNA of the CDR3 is TGTGCCAGCAGCTTGGCTGACAGTTTCCACGAGCAGTACTTC.

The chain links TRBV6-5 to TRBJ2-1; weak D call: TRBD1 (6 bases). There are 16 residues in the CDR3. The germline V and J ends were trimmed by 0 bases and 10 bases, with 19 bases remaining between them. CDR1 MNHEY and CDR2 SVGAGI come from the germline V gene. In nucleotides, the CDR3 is TGTGCCAGCAGTTACTCGACAGGTCACTACTCTTTAGAGCAGTTCTTC. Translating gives CASSYSTGHYSLEQFF.

The CDR3 is CASSQDVGRVYGKNIQYF. In DNA form, the CDR3 reads TGCGCCAGCAGCCAAGATGTGGGCAGGGTCTATGGCAAAAACATTCAGTACTTC. The chain joins TRBV4-1 to TRBJ2-4; weak D call: TRBD1 (5 bases). Germline CDR1 is MGHRA and CDR2 is YSYEKL. Trimming removed 0 bases at V and 3 bases at J, with 18 bases between. There are 18 residues in the CDR3.

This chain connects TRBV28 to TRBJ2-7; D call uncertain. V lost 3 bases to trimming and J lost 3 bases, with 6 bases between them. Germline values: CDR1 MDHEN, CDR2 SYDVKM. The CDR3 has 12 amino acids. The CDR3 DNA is TGTGCCAGCAGTTTCTGGGGCTACGAGCAGTACTTC. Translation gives CASSFWGYEQYF.

CDR3 amino acids: CAIRRHSGRYYEQYF. The CDR3 bases are TGTGCCATCCGTCGACACTCCGGTCGTTACTACGAGCAGTACTTC. The J gene is TRBJ2-7, the V gene TRBV10-3, with D unresolved. Germline lookup yields CDR1 ENHRY and CDR2 SYGVKD. There are 15 residues in the CDR3. Trimming removed 8 bases from V and 3 bases from J, with 20 bases in between.

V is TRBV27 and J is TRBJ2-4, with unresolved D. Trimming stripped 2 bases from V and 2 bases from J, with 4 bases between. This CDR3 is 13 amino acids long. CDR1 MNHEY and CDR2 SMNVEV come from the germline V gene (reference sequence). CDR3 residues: CASSLGPKNIQYF. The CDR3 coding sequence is TGTGCCAGCAGTTTAGGTCCCAAAAACATTCAGTACTTC.

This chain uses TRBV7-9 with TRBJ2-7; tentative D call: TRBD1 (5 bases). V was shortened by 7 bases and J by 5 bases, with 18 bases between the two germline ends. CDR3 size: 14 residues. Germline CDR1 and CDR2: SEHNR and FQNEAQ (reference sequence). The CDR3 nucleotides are TGTGCCAGCACCCCACCGGGCAGGGCGCACGAGCAGTACTTC. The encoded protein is CASTPPGRAHEQYF. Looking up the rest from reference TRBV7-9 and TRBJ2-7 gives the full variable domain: DTGVSQNPRHKITKRGQNVTFRCDPISEHNRLYWYRQTLGQGPEFLTYFQNEAQLEKSRLLSDRFSAERPKGSFSTLEIQRTEQGDSAMYLCASTPPGRAHEQYFGPGTRLTVT.

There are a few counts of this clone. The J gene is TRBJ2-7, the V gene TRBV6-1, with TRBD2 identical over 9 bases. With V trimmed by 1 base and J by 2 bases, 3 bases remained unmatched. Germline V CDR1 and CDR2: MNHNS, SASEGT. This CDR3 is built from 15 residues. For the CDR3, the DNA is TGTGCCAGCAGTGAAGAACTAGCGGGCGCCTACGAGCAGTACTTC. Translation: CASSEELAGAYEQYF.

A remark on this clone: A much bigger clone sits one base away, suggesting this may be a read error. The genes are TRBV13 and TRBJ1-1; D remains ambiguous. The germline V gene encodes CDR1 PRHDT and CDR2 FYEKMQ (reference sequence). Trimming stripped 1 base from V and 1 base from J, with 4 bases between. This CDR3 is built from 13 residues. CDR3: CASSLEQNTEAFF. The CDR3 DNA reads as TGTGCCAGCAGCTTAGAACAGAACACTGAAGCTTTCTTT.

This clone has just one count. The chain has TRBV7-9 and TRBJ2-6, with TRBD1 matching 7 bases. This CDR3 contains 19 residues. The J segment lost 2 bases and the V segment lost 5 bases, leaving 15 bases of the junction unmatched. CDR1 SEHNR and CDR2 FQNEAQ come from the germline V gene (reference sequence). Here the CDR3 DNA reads TGTGCCAGCAGCCGAGCTCCGTGGCAGGGGGTACCTGGGGCCAACGTCCTGACTTTC. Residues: CASSRAPWQGVPGANVLTF.

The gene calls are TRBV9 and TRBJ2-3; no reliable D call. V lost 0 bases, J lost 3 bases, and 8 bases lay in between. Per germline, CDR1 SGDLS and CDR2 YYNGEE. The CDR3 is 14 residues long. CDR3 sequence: CASSVDGDTDTQYF. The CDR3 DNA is TGTGCCAGCAGCGTAGATGGCGATACAGATACGCAGTATTTT. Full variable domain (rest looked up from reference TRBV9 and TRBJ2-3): DSGVTQTPKHLITATGQRVTLRCSPRSGDLSVYWYQQSLDQGLQFLIQYYNGEERAKGNILERFSAQQFPDLHSELNLSSLELGDSALYFCASSVDGDTDTQYFGPGTRLTVL.

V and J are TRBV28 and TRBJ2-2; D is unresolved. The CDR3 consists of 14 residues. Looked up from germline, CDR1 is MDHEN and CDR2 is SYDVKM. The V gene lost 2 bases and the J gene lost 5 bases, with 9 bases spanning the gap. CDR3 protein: CASSLRHLTGELFF. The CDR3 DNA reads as TGTGCCAGCAGTTTACGGCATTTAACCGGGGAGCTGTTTTTT.

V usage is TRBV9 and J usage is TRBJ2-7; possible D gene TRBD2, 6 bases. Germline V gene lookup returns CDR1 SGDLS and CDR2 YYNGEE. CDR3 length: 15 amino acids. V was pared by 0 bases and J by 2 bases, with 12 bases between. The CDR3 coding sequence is TGTGCCAGCAGCGTAGGCGGCGGGATTGCCTACGAGCAGTACTTC. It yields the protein CASSVGGGIAYEQYF.

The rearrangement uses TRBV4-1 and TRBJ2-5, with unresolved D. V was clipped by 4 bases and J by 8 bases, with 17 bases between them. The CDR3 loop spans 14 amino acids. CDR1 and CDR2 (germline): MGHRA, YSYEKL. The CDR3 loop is CASSRWGLRSTQYF. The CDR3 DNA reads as TGCGCCAGCAGCCGATGGGGTCTCAGGAGTACCCAGTACTTC.

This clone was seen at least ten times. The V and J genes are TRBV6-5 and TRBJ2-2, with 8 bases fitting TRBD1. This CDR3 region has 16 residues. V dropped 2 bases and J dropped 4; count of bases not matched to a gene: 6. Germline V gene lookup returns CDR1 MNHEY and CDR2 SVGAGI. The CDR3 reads CASSYLSGTGTGELFF. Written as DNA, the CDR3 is TGTGCCAGCAGTTACCTGTCCGGGACAGGCACCGGGGAGCTGTTTTTT.

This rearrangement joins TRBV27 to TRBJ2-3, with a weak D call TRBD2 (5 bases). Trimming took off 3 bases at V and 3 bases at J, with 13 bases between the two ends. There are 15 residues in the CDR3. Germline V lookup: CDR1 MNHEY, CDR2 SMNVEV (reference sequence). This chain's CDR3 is CASSFQDLATDTQYF. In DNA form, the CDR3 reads TGTGCCAGCAGTTTCCAGGACTTGGCAACAGATACGCAGTATTTT.

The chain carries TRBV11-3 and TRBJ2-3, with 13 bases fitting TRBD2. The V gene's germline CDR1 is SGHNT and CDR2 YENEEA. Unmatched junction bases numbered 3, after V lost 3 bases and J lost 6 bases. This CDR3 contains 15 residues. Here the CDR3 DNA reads TGTGCCAGCAGCTTGACTAGCGGGAGGAGGGATACGCAGTATTTT. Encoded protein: CASSLTSGRRDTQYF.

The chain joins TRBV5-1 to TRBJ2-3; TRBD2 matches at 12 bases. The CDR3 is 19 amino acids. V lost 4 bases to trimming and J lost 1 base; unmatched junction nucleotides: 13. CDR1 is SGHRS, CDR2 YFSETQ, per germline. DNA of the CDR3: TGCGCCAGCAGCCCGTCGAGGGCTAGCGGGGGGGCAGGCACAGATACGCAGTATTTT. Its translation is CASSPSRASGGAGTDTQYF.

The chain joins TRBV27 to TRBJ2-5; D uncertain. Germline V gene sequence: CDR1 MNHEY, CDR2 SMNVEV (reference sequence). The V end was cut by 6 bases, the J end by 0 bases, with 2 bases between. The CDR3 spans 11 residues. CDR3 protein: CASSYQETQYF. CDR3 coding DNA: TGTGCCAGCAGCTACCAAGAGACCCAGTACTTC.

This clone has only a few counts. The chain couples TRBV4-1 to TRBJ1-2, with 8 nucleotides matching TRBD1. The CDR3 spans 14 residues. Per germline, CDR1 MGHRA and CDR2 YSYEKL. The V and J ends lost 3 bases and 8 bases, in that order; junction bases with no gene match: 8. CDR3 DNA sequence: TGCGCCAGCAGCCACCTCCTAGGACAGGGAGGCTACACCTTC. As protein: CASSHLLGQGGYTF.